The TCR beta chain under discussion was sequenced for a study of tumor and adjacent non-tumor tissue in lung cancer. Whole-study findings and limits: Significantly higher TCR diversity was found in tumor than normal lung. Top 100 clones took a larger repertoire share in normal lung.

A modified ARM-PCR protocol with three rounds of nested PCR amplified TCRbeta. TCRdb ran MiXCR on the multiplex PCR reads and lists one entry per CDR3 protein. The top ten hold less than 50% of the sample, which has approximately 82,000 distinct CDR3 sequences, approximately 82% seen once. CDR1 is MNHEY, CDR2 SVGAGI, per germline. CDR3 size: 14 residues. Comment on this clonotype: Its cognate antigen is unknown. A read error may produce the germline difference seen at one junction end.

This sample's RNA came from whole unsorted tissue. More than 3 cm separated this lung sample from the edge of the tumor. Newly diagnosed lung cancer patients had thoracic surgery in China, August–late 2014, without prior chemotherapy. This chain connects TRBV6-5 to TRBJ1-1; D gene ambiguous. This clonotype was obtained from an older man with non-small cell lung cancer. Sequencing input: distant non-tumor lung tissue. The CDR3 DNA is TGTGCCAGCAGTTACAGGACCGCGAGGACTGAATCTTTCTTT. It specifies CASSYRTARTESFF.